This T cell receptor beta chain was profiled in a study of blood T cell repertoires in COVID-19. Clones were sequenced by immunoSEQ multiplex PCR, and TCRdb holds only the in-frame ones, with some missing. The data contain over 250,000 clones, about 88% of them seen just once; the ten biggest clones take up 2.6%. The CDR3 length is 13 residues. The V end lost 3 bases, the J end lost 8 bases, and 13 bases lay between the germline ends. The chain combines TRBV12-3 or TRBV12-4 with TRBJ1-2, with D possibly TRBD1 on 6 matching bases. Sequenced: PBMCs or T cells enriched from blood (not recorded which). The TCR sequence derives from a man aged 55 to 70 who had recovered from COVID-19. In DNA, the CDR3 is TGTGCCAGCAGTTTTTGGGCAGGGGAAGGCTACACCTTC. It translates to CASSFWAGEGYTF.